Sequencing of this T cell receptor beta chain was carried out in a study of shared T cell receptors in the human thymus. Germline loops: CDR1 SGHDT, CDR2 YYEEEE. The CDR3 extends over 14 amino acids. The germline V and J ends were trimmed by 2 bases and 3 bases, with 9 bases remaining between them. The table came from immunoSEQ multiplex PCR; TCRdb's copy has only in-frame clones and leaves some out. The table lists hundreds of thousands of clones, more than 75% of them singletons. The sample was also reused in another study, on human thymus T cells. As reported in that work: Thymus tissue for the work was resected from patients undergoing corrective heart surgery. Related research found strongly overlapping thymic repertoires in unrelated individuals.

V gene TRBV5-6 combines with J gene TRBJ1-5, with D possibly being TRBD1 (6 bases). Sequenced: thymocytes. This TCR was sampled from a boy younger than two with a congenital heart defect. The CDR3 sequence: CASSFGGLNQPQHF. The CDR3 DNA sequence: TGTGCCAGCAGCTTCGGGGGGCTCAATCAGCCCCAGCATTTT.